Shown below are 19 T cell receptor beta chains from a single sample sequenced in a study of T cells of healthy individuals (dated 2018 in TCRdb). Library creation used 5' RACE. Reads for this sample came from an Illumina MiSeq. TCRdb passed the public sequencing reads through fastp at Q25 and MiXCR, retaining productive beta sequences. Each CDR3 protein appears once, grouped with its most common genes and DNA. Counted in this sample were roughly 87,000 distinct CDR3 sequences; 17% of them appeared once. Of the sample, approximately 5.7% is held by the ten largest clones. Receptors were obtained from a human donor in good health.

This clonotype occurred a few times. V is TRBV28 and J is TRBJ2-7; 7 bases are a match to TRBD1. Per the germline V gene, CDR1 is MDHEN and CDR2 is SYDVKM. This CDR3 is built from 13 residues. Unmatched junction bases numbered 9, after V lost 6 bases and J lost 7 bases. DNA of the CDR3: TGTGCCAGCAGCTATCGGGACAGTCAGGAGCAGTACTTC. It specifies CASSYRDSQEQYF. The full variable domain, rest sourced from reference TRBV28 and TRBJ2-7, is DVKVTQSSRYLVKRTGEKVFLECVQDMDHENMFWYRQDPGLGLRLIYFSYDVKMKEKGDIPEGYSVSREKKERFSLILESASTNQTSMYLCASSYRDSQEQYFGPGTRLTVT.

The J gene is TRBJ2-2, the V gene TRBV7-9; perhaps D is TRBD1 or TRBD2 (5 bases each). CDR1 and CDR2 from the germline V gene are SEHNR and FQNEAQ (reference sequence). This CDR3 is built from 13 residues. The V gene lost 3 bases and the J gene lost 5 bases, with 7 bases spanning the gap. Here the CDR3 reads CASSFEGTGELFF. In DNA, the CDR3 is TGTGCCAGCAGCTTTGAGGGGACCGGGGAGCTGTTTTTT.

This clonotype was seen at least ten times. The V call is TRBV20-1, the J call TRBJ1-5; D remains unclear. The CDR3 has 15 residues. V lost 3 bases to trimming and J lost 6 bases, with 18 bases between them. Germline V CDR1 and CDR2: DFQATT, SNEGSKA (reference sequence). CDR3 region: CSARGLGGDSQPQHF. CDR3 in DNA: TGCAGTGCTAGGGGCTTGGGTGGAGATTCTCAGCCCCAGCATTTT.

This clonotype was counted between two and nine times. The rearrangement joins TRBV11-1 to TRBJ1-1; no clear D. Germline CDR1 is SGHAT and CDR2 is FQDESV (reference sequence). V shed 1 base and J shed 5 bases, with 8 bases lying between them. The CDR3 contains 13 residues. CDR3 in amino acids: CASSLVGPTEAFF. As DNA, the CDR3 is TGTGCCAGCAGCTTAGTCGGCCCGACTGAAGCTTTCTTT.

The gene calls are TRBV6-2 or TRBV6-3 and TRBJ1-2; 9 nucleotides match TRBD1. Trimming cost V 7 bases and J 4 bases; bases outside gene matches: 7. Germline V lookup: CDR1 MNHEY, CDR2 SVGEGT. The CDR3 extends over 14 amino acids. The CDR3 protein is CASNRDRESYGYTF. CDR3 DNA: TGTGCCAGCAACCGGGACAGGGAGAGCTATGGCTACACCTTC.

In its sample, this clonotype was seen many times. This chain links TRBV7-8 with TRBJ2-7; 10 bases map to TRBD1. The V and J ends lost 3 bases and 4 bases, in that order; junction bases with no gene match: 3. The CDR3 sequence is 14 residues long. The germline V gene encodes CDR1 SGHVS and CDR2 FQNEAQ. CDR3 nucleotides: TGTGCCAGCAGCTTGACAGGGGGCGGGTACGAGCAGTACTTC. Amino acids: CASSLTGGGYEQYF. Based on the CDR3 plus reference TRBV7-8 and TRBJ2-7, the full variable domain is GAGVSQSPRYKVAKRGQDVALRCDPISGHVSLFWYQQALGQGPEFLTYFQNEAQLDKSGLPSDRFFAERPEGSVSTLKIQRTQQEDSAVYLCASSLTGGGYEQYFGPGTRLTVT.

The V gene is TRBV20-1, the J gene TRBJ2-5; 13 positions agree with TRBD2. J lost 0 bases, V lost 6 bases, and 10 bases had no gene match. The CDR3 is made up of 17 amino acids. Germline values: CDR1 DFQATT, CDR2 SNEGSKA (reference sequence). The chain's CDR3 is CSATGTSGNMYQETQYF. DNA for the CDR3: TGCAGTGCGACCGGGACTAGCGGGAACATGTACCAAGAGACCCAGTACTTC.

This clonotype has more than one count but fewer than ten. The gene calls are TRBV20-1 and TRBJ2-1; 9 bases align to TRBD1. Per the germline V gene, CDR1 is DFQATT and CDR2 is SNEGSKA (reference sequence). CDR3 length equals 14 residues. Trimming took 5 bases from V and 2 from J; bases not matched to a gene: 4. This chain's CDR3 is CSASTGGAYNEQFF. The CDR3, as DNA: TGCAGTGCTTCTACAGGGGGCGCCTACAATGAGCAGTTCTTC.

The rearrangement uses TRBV6-2 or TRBV6-3 and TRBJ2-1; no reliable D call. The CDR3 is 13 amino acids. V lost 5 bases to trimming and J lost 0 bases, with 5 bases between them. The germline V gene encodes CDR1 MNHEY and CDR2 SVGEGT. The DNA for the CDR3 is TGTGCCAGCAGTCGAAGCTCCTACAATGAGCAGTTCTTC. Translation: CASSRSSYNEQFF.

CDR3 nucleotide sequence: TGTGCCATCAGCGGGGACGTAAATCAGCCCCAGCATTTT. Its protein is CAISGDVNQPQHF. V and J are TRBV10-3 and TRBJ1-5; TRBD1 is a possible D gene (5 bases). The V gene's germline CDR1 is ENHRY and CDR2 SYGVKD. This CDR3 contains 13 residues. Trimming took 6 bases from V and 4 from J, leaving 10 bases between them.

The V call is TRBV5-1, the J call TRBJ2-1, with 8 bases identical to TRBD2. From germline, CDR1 is SGHRS and CDR2 YFSETQ. This CDR3 is built from 16 residues. The trim removed 1 base at V and 0 bases at J, leaving 3 bases unmatched. In nucleotides, the CDR3 is TGCGCCAGCAGCTTGTCGGGGGGGGGCTCCTACAATGAGCAGTTCTTC. Encoded protein: CASSLSGGGSYNEQFF.

This chain uses TRBV7-8 with TRBJ2-7; 11 nucleotides line up with TRBD1. The CDR3 has 15 residues. With 3 bases clipped from V and 6 bases from J, the junction kept 7 bases outside the gene matches. Germline CDR1 and CDR2: SGHVS and FQNEAQ. The CDR3 DNA reads TGTGCCAGCAGCTTTGGACAGGGGGCCCCGGGCGAGCAGTACTTC. Encoded protein: CASSFGQGAPGEQYF.

The rearrangement uses TRBV7-6 and TRBJ2-7; TRBD1 matches 9 bases. The CDR3 has 15 amino acids. V dropped 5 bases and J dropped 2; count of bases not matched to a gene: 7. CDR1 SGHVS and CDR2 FNYEAQ come from the germline V gene. The CDR3 protein is CASSATDRGTYEQYF. CDR3 DNA: TGTGCCAGCAGCGCTACGGACAGGGGAACCTACGAGCAGTACTTC.

This clonotype was seen a few times. The chain combines TRBV28 with TRBJ2-7; D might be TRBD1 (5 bases). V was pared by 2 bases and J by 4 bases, with 12 bases between. The V gene's germline CDR1 is MDHEN and CDR2 SYDVKM. The CDR3 length is 14 residues. The CDR3 bases are TGTGCCAGCAGTTTACAGGGTGGAGTTTACGAGCAGTACTTC. The encoded protein is CASSLQGGVYEQYF.

The gene calls are TRBV5-1 and TRBJ1-5; TRBD1 aligns across 9 bases. Germline values: CDR1 SGHRS, CDR2 YFSETQ. With 0 bases clipped from V and 6 bases from J, the junction kept 7 bases outside the gene matches. CDR3 length: 16 amino acids. In nucleotides, the CDR3 is TGCGCCAGCAGCTTGGACGGCCGACAGGGGGTTCAGCCCCAGCATTTT. It yields the protein CASSLDGRQGVQPQHF.

The chain recombines TRBV23-1 with TRBJ1-5; 8 bases are shared with TRBD1. TRBV23-1 falls under the ORF class, with uncertain function. The CDR3 runs 18 residues. V was clipped by 3 bases and J by 2 bases; unmatched bases: 12. CDR3 sequence (DNA): TGCGCCAGCAGTCAGCCTGGACAGGGAGATGATGGCAATCAGCCCCAGCATTTT. Its translation is CASSQPGQGDDGNQPQHF.

There are a few counts of this clonotype. The chain couples TRBV9 to TRBJ2-2, with D perhaps given as TRBD1 or TRBD2 (5 bases each). The germline CDR1 and CDR2 sequences are SGDLS and YYNGEE. The V end lost 0 bases, the J end lost 7 bases, and 13 bases lay between the germline ends. There are 15 residues in the CDR3. CDR3 sequence: CASSVEGSVNGELFF. The CDR3, as DNA: TGTGCCAGCAGCGTAGAGGGGAGCGTCAACGGGGAGCTGTTTTTT.

The chain joins TRBV4-2 to TRBJ1-5; a possible D gene is TRBD1 (5 bases). The V gene lost 1 base and the J gene lost 0 bases, with 13 bases spanning the gap. This CDR3 comprises 17 residues. Germline CDR1 reads LGHNA; CDR2 reads YNFKEQ. The CDR3 reads CASSQGIDRISNQPQHF. The DNA for the CDR3 is TGTGCCAGCAGCCAAGGGATCGACAGAATTAGCAATCAGCCCCAGCATTTT.

The chain joins TRBV12-3 or TRBV12-4 to TRBJ2-1, with D tentatively TRBD2 (6 bases). V lost 3 bases to trimming and J lost 14 bases, with 17 bases between them. This CDR3 contains 13 residues. The CDR3 here is CASSFSGDRAKFF. The CDR3 region has the DNA TGTGCCAGCAGTTTTTCGGGGGACCGGGCCAAGTTCTTC.